These 14 T cell receptor beta chains were sequenced from one sample in a study of blood T cell repertoires in COVID-19. Method: immunoSEQ multiplex PCR; TCRdb's copy keeps in-frame clones and lacks some. The sample lists some 240,000 clones, 80% to 90% occurring once. Sequenced material: peripheral blood. The receptors shown here come from a woman of 80 years or more with COVID-19, enrolled during active disease.

The chain is built from TRBV24-1 and TRBJ1-1; 12 bases map to TRBD1. V shed 2 bases, J shed 5 bases, and the junction held 8 bases outside the gene matches. Germline V gives CDR1 KGHDR, CDR2 SFDVKD. This CDR3 region has 17 residues. DNA for the CDR3: TGTGCCACCAGTGATTCCCGGGACAGGGGGCGCCGGACTGAAGCTTTCTTT. Encoded protein: CATSDSRDRGRRTEAFF.

The chain employs TRBV10-3 and TRBJ2-3; 9 nucleotides align to TRBD1. The V segment lost 7 bases and the J segment 7 bases; nucleotides outside the gene matches: 9. The CDR3 covers 14 residues. Germline loops: CDR1 ENHRY, CDR2 SYGVKD. The CDR3 coding sequence is TGTGCCATCAACCCGGGACAGGGTCGAAATACGCAGTATTTT. As protein: CAINPGQGRNTQYF.

This rearrangement joins TRBV5-1 to TRBJ2-5; 10 positions match TRBD2. This CDR3 comprises 13 residues. CDR1 is SGHRS and CDR2 is YFSETQ in the germline V gene. Trimming removed 7 bases from V and 4 bases from J; junction bases left unmatched: 4. The CDR3 sequence is CASRTSGPETQYF. CDR3 bases: TGCGCCAGCCGGACTAGCGGCCCAGAGACCCAGTACTTC.

The V call is TRBV28, the J call TRBJ1-2, with no clear D. The ends were cut back, 7 bases at V and 6 bases at J, with 12 bases in the middle. Germline V gene lookup returns CDR1 MDHEN and CDR2 SYDVKM. This CDR3 has 12 amino acids. For the CDR3, the DNA is TGTGCCAGCATAGAGGGCCGCCATGGCTACACCTTC. Its protein is CASIEGRHGYTF.

The V call is TRBV5-1, the J call TRBJ1-6, with TRBD1 identical over 7 bases. V lost 4 bases to trimming and J lost 8 bases; unmatched junction nucleotides: 6. Per the germline V gene, CDR1 is SGHRS and CDR2 is YFSETQ. This CDR3 has 14 residues. The CDR3 sequence: CASSATGIDSPLHF. The CDR3 DNA sequence: TGCGCCAGCAGCGCGACAGGGATTGATTCACCCCTCCACTTT.

The V gene is TRBV30, the J gene TRBJ1-1, with D unresolved. CDR1 GTSNPN and CDR2 SVGIG come from the germline V gene (reference sequence). The V end lost 0 bases, the J end lost 5 bases, and 10 bases lay between the germline ends. The length of the CDR3 is 13 residues. In DNA form, the CDR3 reads TGTGCCTGGAGTGTACAATTCGAAACTGAAGCTTTCTTT. Residues: CAWSVQFETEAFF.

The genes are TRBV5-4 and TRBJ1-1; 8 positions agree with TRBD1. CDR1 SGHNT and CDR2 YYREEE come from the germline V gene (reference sequence). V was clipped by 1 base and J by 4 bases; unmatched bases: 6. This CDR3 contains 15 residues. The CDR3 region is CASSLKQGGGTEAFF. The DNA of the CDR3 is TGTGCCAGCAGCTTGAAACAGGGGGGCGGCACTGAAGCTTTCTTT.

This chain connects TRBV4-1 to TRBJ1-5; 10 nucleotides align to TRBD1. Germline assignment: CDR1 MGHRA and CDR2 YSYEKL. The CDR3 is made up of 16 amino acids. Trimming at V came to 1 base and at J to 5 bases, leaving 5 bases not matched to a gene. The CDR3 is CASSQGATGGDQPQHF. CDR3 DNA sequence: TGCGCCAGCAGCCAAGGGGCGACAGGGGGCGATCAGCCCCAGCATTTT.

This chain joins TRBV25-1 and TRBJ1-2, with a possible D match to TRBD1 (6 bases). The V end was cut by 6 bases, the J end by 8 bases, with 13 bases between. This CDR3 has 12 residues. In germline, CDR1 is MGHDK, CDR2 SYGVNS. Here the CDR3 DNA reads TGTGCCAGCAGACGGGGGGGCGGAGGCTACACCTTC. It translates to CASRRGGGGYTF.

For this clone: Compared with germline, one end of the junction differs, possibly owing to a read error. The chain uses TRBV7-7 and TRBJ2-2; tentative D call: TRBD1 (5 bases). The CDR3 is made up of 15 amino acids. Germline V lookup: CDR1 SSHAT, CDR2 FNYEAQ (reference sequence). The CDR3 DNA reads TGTGCTAGCAGCCAGGACATAACGAACACCGGGGAGCTGTTTTTT. Translating it yields CASSQDITNTGELFF.

The V and J genes are TRBV27 and TRBJ2-5; tentative D call: TRBD2 (5 bases). The CDR3 extends over 13 amino acids. Germline CDR1 MNHEY, CDR2 SMNVEV (reference sequence). The V and J ends lost 6 bases and 4 bases respectively, with 12 bases between them. CDR3 sequence: CASRLFGVETQYF. As DNA, the CDR3 is TGTGCCAGCAGACTATTCGGGGTAGAGACCCAGTACTTC.

This chain links TRBV30 with TRBJ2-7; weak D call: TRBD2 (5 bases). With 7 bases removed from V and 3 bases from J, the gap between germline ends came to 10 bases. Germline values: CDR1 GTSNPN, CDR2 SVGIG (reference sequence). CDR3 length: 11 residues. CDR3 sequence reads: CASGGYYEQYF. The CDR3 coding sequence is TGTGCCTCCGGCGGGTACTACGAGCAGTACTTC.

This clone was picked up one time. The genes are TRBV18 and TRBJ2-2; D ambiguous. This CDR3 has 15 amino acids. V was clipped by 3 bases and J by 4 bases, with 12 bases between them. Per germline, CDR1 KGHSH and CDR2 LQKENI. CDR3 nucleotide sequence: TGTGCCAGCTCACCTAACCCCCTAGGCACCGGGGAGCTGTTTTTT. Translated: CASSPNPLGTGELFF.

The chain recombines TRBV30 with TRBJ2-7, with D maybe TRBD2 (6 bases). Germline CDR1 and CDR2: GTSNPN and SVGIG (reference sequence). The CDR3 consists of 18 residues. V gave up 5 bases and J gave up 5 bases, with 31 bases separating them. The CDR3 spells CAWAYQREGLLGGDEQYF. CDR3 bases: TGTGCCTGGGCCTACCAAAGAGAGGGACTCCTGGGAGGAGACGAGCAGTACTTC.